Below are 32 T cell receptor beta chains sequenced from a single sample in a study of T cells after yellow fever vaccination. TCRdb re-called the 5' RACE reads with MiXCR, one entry per CDR3 protein. Seen here are 150,000 to 200,000 distinct CDR3 sequences, 6% to 7.5% observed once, and the top ten hold roughly 2.5%. Sequencing used CD4+ T cells sorted from PBMCs, obtained roughly 5 days after the first yellow fever vaccination. Source of these receptors: a man younger than 35 who received the YFV17D yellow fever vaccine.

This rearrangement joins TRBV20-1 to TRBJ2-1; 13 bases map to TRBD2. This CDR3 contains 15 residues. Per the germline V gene, CDR1 is DFQATT and CDR2 is SNEGSKA (reference sequence). Trimming cost V 3 bases and J 7 bases; bases outside gene matches: 6. This CDR3 is CSASPLAGGGNEQFF. Written as DNA, the CDR3 is TGCAGTGCTAGTCCACTAGCGGGGGGGGGAAATGAGCAGTTCTTC.

The chain has TRBV18 and TRBJ2-2, with TRBD1 matching 12 bases. V lost 2 bases and J lost 7; bases outside the gene matches: 2. Germline V CDR1 and CDR2: KGHSH, LQKENI. This CDR3 comprises 15 residues. For the CDR3, the DNA is TGTGCCAGCTCACCAGGGACAGGGGGCTTCGGGGAGCTGTTTTTT. This codes for CASSPGTGGFGELFF.

This clonotype is labeled medium-sized. CDR3 amino acids: CASSLGQGGNIQYF. The CDR3 bases are TGCGCCAGCAGCTTGGGCCAGGGGGGAAACATTCAGTACTTC. The chain recombines TRBV5-1 with TRBJ2-4; possibly TRBD1 for D (7 bases). CDR1 SGHRS and CDR2 YFSETQ come from the germline V gene. Deletions cut 0 bases from V and 6 bases from J, with 10 bases between. The CDR3 covers 14 residues.

In its sample, this clonotype was seen many times. The rearrangement uses TRBV7-2 and TRBJ2-2; D remains ambiguous. V was cut by 5 bases and J by 6 bases, with 13 bases left in between. CDR1 is SGHTA and CDR2 is FQGNSA in the germline V gene. The CDR3 totals 14 residues. CDR3 region: CASSPLSTSGELFF. CDR3 sequence (DNA): TGTGCCAGCAGCCCCCTTTCGACCTCCGGGGAGCTGTTTTTT.

This clonotype was seen ten or more times. The rearrangement links TRBV5-6 to TRBJ2-3; 7 nucleotides match TRBD2. V dropped 2 bases and J dropped 3; count of bases not matched to a gene: 9. The CDR3 runs 16 residues. CDR1 SGHDT and CDR2 YYEEEE come from the germline V gene. The CDR3 spells CASSFRVAGDTDTQYF. The CDR3 nucleotides read TGTGCCAGCAGCTTCCGAGTCGCGGGGGATACAGATACGCAGTATTTT. The entire variable domain, with the rest obtained from reference TRBV5-6 and TRBJ2-3, is as follows: DAGVTQSPTHLIKTRGQQVTLRCSPKSGHDTVSWYQQALGQGPQFIFQYYEEEERQRGNFPDRFSGHQFPNYSSELNVNALLLGDSALYLCASSFRVAGDTDTQYFGPGTRLTVL.

At least ten counts were recorded for this clonotype. This sequence joins TRBV10-3 and TRBJ2-7; possibly TRBD1 or TRBD2 for D (6 bases each). Germline CDR1 reads ENHRY; CDR2 reads SYGVKD. The length of the CDR3 is 16 residues. In DNA, the CDR3 is TGTGCCATCAGTGAGTCGGGGGGCGTTCCGGCCTACGAGAAGTACGTC. It codes for CAISESGGVPAYEKYV.

This rearrangement joins TRBV7-2 to TRBJ1-4; no clear D. The CDR3 length is 13 residues. Per germline, CDR1 SGHTA and CDR2 FQGNSA. Trimming removed 3 bases at V and 8 bases at J, with 10 bases between. The CDR3 is CASSFITREKLFF. As DNA, the CDR3 is TGTGCCAGCAGCTTTATCACTCGGGAAAAACTGTTTTTT.

This chain joins TRBV3-1 and TRBJ2-5; tentatively, D is TRBD2 (6 bases). The CDR3 is 13 residues long. Germline assignment: CDR1 LGHDT and CDR2 YNNKEL (reference sequence). The ends were cut back, 4 bases at V and 5 bases at J, with 11 bases in the middle. Here the CDR3 reads CASSPSGGETQYF. DNA for the CDR3: TGTGCCAGCAGCCCCTCCGGAGGGGAGACCCAGTACTTC.

This clonotype was seen at least ten times. The chain combines TRBV12-3 or TRBV12-4 with TRBJ1-4, with 7 positions matching TRBD1. This CDR3 region has 14 residues. J was trimmed by 7 bases and V by 5 bases; bases with no gene match: 7. CDR3 residues: CASSPTGRAEKLFF. The CDR3 coding sequence is TGTGCCAGCAGTCCGACAGGGAGAGCTGAAAAACTGTTTTTT.

In its sample, this clonotype was seen a few times. This chain connects TRBV7-3 to TRBJ2-2, with D possibly TRBD1 on 6 matching bases. The germline gives CDR1 SGHTA, CDR2 FQGTGA. The CDR3 has 13 amino acids. V lost 5 bases, J lost 5 bases, and 9 bases lay in between. The CDR3 DNA reads TGTGCCAGCAGCAGGACAGTGACCGGGGAGCTGTTTTTT. Protein sequence: CASSRTVTGELFF.

This clonotype appeared many times. The chain recombines TRBV18 with TRBJ1-3; perhaps TRBD1 as D (5 bases). The CDR3 runs to 14 residues. Trimming took 5 bases from V and 0 from J, leaving 8 bases between them. Germline V gives CDR1 KGHSH, CDR2 LQKENI. The CDR3 protein is CASSAGVSGNTIYF. The DNA for the CDR3 is TGTGCCAGCTCAGCGGGGGTCTCTGGAAACACCATATATTTT.

The CDR3 here is CSASHAGTGQETQYF. CDR3 DNA: TGCAGTGCTAGCCATGCCGGGACAGGGCAAGAGACCCAGTACTTC. The chain joins TRBV20-1 to TRBJ2-5, with 9 positions matching TRBD1. The CDR3 totals 15 residues. Germline trimming cut 3 bases from V and 2 bases from J; bases unmatched to any gene: 7. Germline V gene data show CDR1 as DFQATT and CDR2 as SNEGSKA (reference sequence).

This rearrangement joins TRBV6-5 to TRBJ1-3; D is ambiguous. V lost 4 bases to trimming and J lost 0 bases, with 10 bases between them. Germline V gene lookup returns CDR1 MNHEY and CDR2 SVGAGI. The length of the CDR3 is 15 residues. CDR3 DNA sequence: TGTGCCAGCAGTTCTCGACGGAGCTCTGGAAACACCATATATTTT. As protein: CASSSRRSSGNTIYF.

In its sample, this clonotype was seen a few times. J is TRBJ2-3 and V is TRBV5-6; D is possibly TRBD1 or TRBD2 (5 bases each). The CDR3 has 16 residues. Between the trimmed V and J ends, which lost 3 bases and 6 bases, there was a span of 20 bases. Germline V gives CDR1 SGHDT, CDR2 YYEEEE. The CDR3 sequence: CASSWVRDGGRDTQYF. In DNA form, the CDR3 reads TGTGCCAGCAGCTGGGTCCGGGACGGTGGTCGCGATACGCAGTATTTT.

Concerning this clonotype itself: This may be a read error: a much more frequent sequence differs by one nucleotide. The rearrangement links TRBV12-3 or TRBV12-4 to TRBJ2-3; D is tentatively TRBD1 or TRBD2 (6 bases each). Trimming cost V 5 bases and J 4 bases, with 13 bases left between them. The CDR3 totals 14 residues. The CDR3 DNA sequence: TGTGCCAGCAGTAGGGGGGAAAGCCCAGATACGCAGTATTTT. As protein: CASSRGESPDTQYF.

This clonotype was detected ten times or more. The V call is TRBV5-1, the J call TRBJ1-5, with TRBD1 identical over 8 bases. Germline trimming cut 2 bases from V and 4 bases from J; bases unmatched to any gene: 5. Looked up from germline, CDR1 is SGHRS and CDR2 is YFSETQ. This CDR3 comprises 15 residues. CDR3 sequence: CASSLQGGGNQPQHF. The DNA of the CDR3 is TGCGCCAGCAGCTTACAGGGGGGGGGTAATCAGCCCCAGCATTTT.

This clonotype was seen ten or more times. The rearrangement uses TRBV2 and TRBJ2-7; D not resolved. CDR3 length equals 11 residues. Germline V lookup: CDR1 SNHLY, CDR2 FYNNEI. V lost 5 bases, J lost 2 bases, and 4 bases lay in between. The DNA of the CDR3 is TGTGCCAGCAGTTTTACCTACGAGCAGTACTTC. It yields the protein CASSFTYEQYF.

The CDR3 nucleotides read TGTGCCAGCACCAGGGGTAACTATGGCTACACCTTC. Protein: CASTRGNYGYTF. This chain links TRBV6-6 with TRBJ1-2; D is possibly TRBD1 (6 bases). This CDR3 spans 12 amino acids. CDR1 is MNHNY, CDR2 SVGAGI, per germline (reference sequence). V lost 7 bases to trimming and J lost 1 base, with 7 bases between them.

The rearrangement uses TRBV20-1 and TRBJ1-6; D may be TRBD1 (5 bases). V lost 6 bases to trimming and J lost 2 bases, with 11 bases between them. CDR3 length equals 14 residues. The germline CDR1 and CDR2 sequences are DFQATT and SNEGSKA (reference sequence). CDR3 DNA: TGCAGTGCAATCAGGGAGACCTATAATTCACCCCTCCACTTT. Residues: CSAIRETYNSPLHF.

This clonotype was seen ten or more times. The rearrangement uses TRBV12-3 or TRBV12-4 and TRBJ1-4; tentatively, D is TRBD1 (6 bases). The CDR3 has 13 amino acids. The ends were cut back, 8 bases at V and 7 bases at J, with 14 bases in the middle. The CDR3 is CASQQGQGEKLFF. The CDR3 bases are TGTGCCAGCCAACAGGGTCAGGGTGAAAAACTGTTTTTT.

This clonotype turned up a few times. The CDR3 coding sequence is TGCAGTTTCCGGGTGGTGGATACGCAGTATTTT. Protein: CSFRVVDTQYF. The gene calls are TRBV29-1 and TRBJ2-3; D uncertain. This CDR3 comprises 11 residues. Germline V gene lookup returns CDR1 SQVTM and CDR2 ANQGSEA.

This clonotype was recorded once. The chain uses TRBV25-1 and TRBJ2-1; TRBD2 might be the D (5 bases). This CDR3 is 16 amino acids long. CDR1 is MGHDK and CDR2 is SYGVNS in the germline V gene. V lost 3 bases to trimming and J lost 1 base, with 13 bases between them. For the CDR3, the DNA is TGTGCCAGCAGTGAGTTTAGCGCTAGATCCTACAATGAGCAGTTCTTC. It codes for CASSEFSARSYNEQFF.

This clonotype appeared many times. The V call is TRBV12-3 or TRBV12-4, the J call TRBJ1-1, with a possible D match to TRBD1 (5 bases). The ends were cut back, 5 bases at V and 5 bases at J, with 15 bases in the middle. The CDR3 is made up of 14 amino acids. CDR3 in amino acids: CASSGAGMGTEAFF. The CDR3 DNA reads TGTGCCAGCAGTGGGGCAGGGATGGGGACTGAAGCTTTCTTT.

This clonotype was detected ten times or more. V and J are TRBV5-1 and TRBJ2-3; a weak D match, TRBD1 (5 bases). Trimming pared 4 bases from V and 4 bases from J, leaving 16 bases between. The CDR3 totals 15 residues. Germline V gene lookup returns CDR1 SGHRS and CDR2 YFSETQ. The CDR3 protein is CASSAPTGSSDTQYF. In DNA form, the CDR3 reads TGCGCCAGCAGCGCACCTACAGGATCTTCAGATACGCAGTATTTT. Filled out from reference TRBV5-1 and TRBJ2-3, the complete variable domain reads KAGVTQTPRYLIKTRGQQVTLSCSPISGHRSVSWYQQTPGQGLQFLFEYFSETQRNKGNFPGRFSGRQFSNSRSEMNVSTLELGDSALYLCASSAPTGSSDTQYFGPGTRLTVL.

This clonotype has at least ten counts. The V gene is TRBV7-2, the J gene TRBJ2-7, with unresolved D. The CDR3 consists of 14 residues. V lost 1 base to trimming and J lost 2 bases, with 9 bases between them. The germline V gene encodes CDR1 SGHTA and CDR2 FQGNSA. The CDR3 nucleotides are TGTGCCAGCAGCTTAGGGGTCGTTCCCTACGAGCAGTACGTC. Its protein is CASSLGVVPYEQYV.

Only a few counts were recorded for this clonotype. This sequence joins TRBV5-1 and TRBJ2-1; D possibly corresponds to TRBD2 (6 bases). Between the trimmed V and J ends, which lost 0 bases and 7 bases, there was a span of 14 bases. CDR3 length: 15 residues. Germline V gives CDR1 SGHRS, CDR2 YFSETQ. The CDR3 here is CASSLVPRGGNEQFF. Written as DNA, the CDR3 is TGCGCCAGCAGCTTGGTCCCGCGGGGAGGTAATGAGCAGTTCTTC.

This clonotype came up a few times. This chain uses TRBV13 with TRBJ1-6; 7 bases are a match to TRBD1. From germline, CDR1 is PRHDT and CDR2 FYEKMQ (reference sequence). CDR3 length: 15 amino acids. The V segment lost 6 bases and the J segment 7 bases; nucleotides outside the gene matches: 9. This CDR3 is CASRRTGTANSPLHF. The CDR3 DNA follows: TGTGCCAGCAGGCGAACCGGGACAGCAAATTCACCCCTCCACTTT.

Many counts were recorded for this clonotype. The chain recombines TRBV15 with TRBJ1-5; D possibly corresponds to TRBD1 (5 bases). The V gene lost 1 base and the J gene lost 1 base, with 14 bases spanning the gap. Germline CDR1 LNHNV, CDR2 YYDKDF (reference sequence). The CDR3 is 17 amino acids. The CDR3 region has the DNA TGTGCCACCAGCAGAGGGGTACTCTGGGGGAGCAATCAGCCCCAGCATTTT. Protein sequence: CATSRGVLWGSNQPQHF.

This clonotype was seen more than once but under ten times. The chain is built from TRBV4-3 and TRBJ2-6, with D possibly being TRBD1 (5 bases). In germline, CDR1 is LGHNA, CDR2 YSLEER. The ends were cut back, 2 bases at V and 2 bases at J, with 10 bases in the middle. The CDR3 contains 16 residues. The CDR3 region is CASSQTQGTGANVLTF. CDR3 nucleotides: TGCGCCAGCAGCCAAACCCAGGGAACTGGGGCCAACGTCCTGACTTTC.

This clonotype was recorded a few times. CDR3 amino acids: CSLNRGAGDTQYF. DNA for the CDR3: TGCAGCTTAAACCGGGGGGCCGGGGATACGCAGTATTTT. The chain has TRBV20-1 and TRBJ2-3; possibly TRBD2 for D (7 bases). The germline V gene encodes CDR1 DFQATT and CDR2 SNEGSKA (reference sequence). This CDR3 region has 13 residues.

This clonotype was picked up a small number of times. The rearrangement uses TRBV9 and TRBJ1-4, with D possibly TRBD1 on 6 matching bases. There are 14 residues in the CDR3. CDR1 SGDLS and CDR2 YYNGEE come from the germline V gene. The V end was cut by 4 bases, the J end by 10 bases, with 17 bases between. The CDR3 region is CASSSGRGRLKLFF. The CDR3 nucleotides read TGTGCCAGCAGCTCCGGCCGGGGGCGATTAAAACTGTTTTTT. The whole variable domain, filled in from reference TRBV9 and TRBJ1-4, reads DSGVTQTPKHLITATGQRVTLRCSPRSGDLSVYWYQQSLDQGLQFLIQYYNGEERAKGNILERFSAQQFPDLHSELNLSSLELGDSALYFCASSSGRGRLKLFFGSGTQLSVL.

This clonotype has a handful of counts. The genes are TRBV28 and TRBJ2-3, with a tentative D call TRBD2 (7 bases). The CDR3 has 16 residues. The V end lost 7 bases, the J end lost 3 bases, and 20 bases lay between the germline ends. CDR1 is MDHEN and CDR2 is SYDVKM in the germline V gene. The CDR3 bases are TGTGCCAGCAACCGGGGGGCAACGAGGATTACAGATACGCAGTATTTT. Translation gives CASNRGATRITDTQYF.